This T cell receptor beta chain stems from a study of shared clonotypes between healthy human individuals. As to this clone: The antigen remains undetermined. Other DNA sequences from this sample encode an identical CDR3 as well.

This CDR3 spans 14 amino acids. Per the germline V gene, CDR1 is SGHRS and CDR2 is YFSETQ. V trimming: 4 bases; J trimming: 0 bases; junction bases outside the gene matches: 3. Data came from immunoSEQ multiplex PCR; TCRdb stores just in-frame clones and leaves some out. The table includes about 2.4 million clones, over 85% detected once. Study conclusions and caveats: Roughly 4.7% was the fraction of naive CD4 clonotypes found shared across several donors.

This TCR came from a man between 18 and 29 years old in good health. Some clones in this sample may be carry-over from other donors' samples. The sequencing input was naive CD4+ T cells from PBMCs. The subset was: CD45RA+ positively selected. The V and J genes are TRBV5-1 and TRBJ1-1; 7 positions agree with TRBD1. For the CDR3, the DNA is TGCGCCAGCAGCCCGACAGGGATGAACACTGAAGCTTTCTTT. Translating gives CASSPTGMNTEAFF.